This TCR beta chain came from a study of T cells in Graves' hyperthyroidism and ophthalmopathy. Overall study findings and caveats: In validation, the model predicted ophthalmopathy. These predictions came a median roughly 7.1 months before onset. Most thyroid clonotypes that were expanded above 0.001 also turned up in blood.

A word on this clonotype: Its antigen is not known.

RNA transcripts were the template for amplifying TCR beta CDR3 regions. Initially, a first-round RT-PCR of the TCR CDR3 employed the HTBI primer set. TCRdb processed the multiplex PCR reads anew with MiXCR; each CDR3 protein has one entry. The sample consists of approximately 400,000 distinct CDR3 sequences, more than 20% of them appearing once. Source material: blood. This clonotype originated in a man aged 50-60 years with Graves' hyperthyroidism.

CDR3 amino acids: CASSDPGTGGHFGNEQFF. The CDR3 nucleotides are TGTGCCAGCAGTGACCCCGGGACAGGGGGTCACTTCGGGAATGAGCAGTTCTTC. The chain is built from TRBV2 and TRBJ2-1; TRBD1 matches at 11 bases. The J segment lost 7 bases and the V segment lost 3 bases, leaving 14 bases of the junction unmatched. Germline assignment: CDR1 SNHLY and CDR2 FYNNEI. The CDR3 consists of 18 residues. The whole variable domain, remainder taken from reference TRBV2 and TRBJ2-1, is EPEVTQTPSHQVTQMGQEVILRCVPISNHLYFYWYRQILGQKVEFLVSFYNNEISEKSEIFDDQFSVERPDGSNFTLKIRSTKLEDSAMYFCASSDPGTGGHFGNEQFFGPGTRLTVL.